This TCR beta chain is drawn from a study of identifying expanded T cells in peripheral blood. V was cut by 3 bases and J by 2 bases, with 20 bases left in between. This CDR3 contains 19 residues. CDR1 and CDR2 from the germline V gene are MDHEN and SYDVKM. The data were produced by immunoSEQ multiplex PCR, yet TCRdb's version contains in-frame clones alone and is incomplete. The sample yields roughly 92,000 clones, roughly 91% seen once. The source is a person between 18 and 75 years old in good health. The sequenced sample was blood. This chain connects TRBV28 to TRBJ2-6; a weak D match, TRBD2 (7 bases). This CDR3 reads CASSFWRGGGLAGANVLTF. DNA of the CDR3: TGTGCCAGCAGTTTTTGGCGCGGGGGCGGCCTAGCTGGGGCCAACGTCCTGACTTTC.